This TCR beta chain was captured by sequencing in a study of blood T cell repertoires in COVID-19. The method was immunoSEQ multiplex PCR; TCRdb's version includes in-frame clones alone and lacks a portion of them. The profile covers 150,000 to 200,000 clones, with roughly three quarters appearing a single time and approximately 9% taken by the ten largest. The clonotype originates from a woman in her forties or fifties with active or convalescent COVID-19. Specimen: peripheral blood.

The CDR3 loop is CAISETSGTYNEQFF. CDR3 in DNA: TGTGCCATCAGTGAGACTAGCGGGACCTACAATGAGCAGTTCTTC. This sequence joins TRBV10-3 and TRBJ2-1, with 10 nucleotides matching TRBD2. Germline-derived CDR1 and CDR2 are ENHRY and SYGVKD. With V trimmed by 2 bases and J by 2 bases, 0 bases remained unmatched. This CDR3 comprises 15 residues.